The rows below give T cell receptor beta chains drawn from one sample of a study of Ad26.COV2.S vaccination and SARS-CoV-2 variants. This table comes from immunoSEQ multiplex PCR, and its TCRdb copy is limited to in-frame clones, with some not included. Of a few hundred thousand clones listed, about nine tenths are singletons. The sequencing used peripheral blood, collected in a trial of Ad26.COV2.S vaccine versus placebo. The source of these receptors is a person between 18 and 65 years old who received the Ad26.COV2.S COVID-19 vaccine or a placebo. Each CDR3 is given with its conserved first and last residue. D genes are given only for firm matches. A clone size is listed for some rows: how often the clone was seen (once, few, many), or a class if it is expanded.

abundance,d_gene,j_gene,v_gene,CDR3nt,CDR3aa
-,-,TRBJ2-7,TRBV27,TGTGCCAGCAGTTTATCGTTTTTGGGGACGGACTTATACGAGCAGTACTTC,CASSLSFLGTDLYEQYF
-,TRBD2,TRBJ2-1,TRBV10-1,TGCGCCAGCAGTGACAGCGGGACTAGCGGGACTAATGAGCAGTTCTTC,CASSDSGTSGTNEQFF
-,-,TRBJ2-3,TRBV11-2,TGTGCCAGCAGCTTAGCCGGGACTCTTAACACAGATACGCAGTATTTT,CASSLAGTLNTDTQYF
-,-,TRBJ2-1,TRBV27,TGTGCCAGCAGTACCCACAATTGGGATGAGCAGTTCTTC,CASSTHNWDEQFF
-,-,TRBJ2-4,TRBV19,TGTGCCAGTGGACACCCTGGGGCCAAAAACATTCAGTACTTC,CASGHPGAKNIQYF
-,TRBD1,TRBJ2-5,TRBV5-1,TGCGCCAGCAGCTGGGCAAGGACAGGGAGTGGGCGAGAGACCCAGTACTTC,CASSWARTGSGRETQYF
-,-,TRBJ2-7,TRBV27,TGTGCCAGCGGGTGGCAGCCCTCCTACGAGCAGTACTTC,CASGWQPSYEQYF
-,-,TRBJ2-3,TRBV5-4,TGTGCCAGCGGGGGAGGGCAGGGGACAGATACGCAGTATTTT,CASGGGQGTDTQYF
-,-,TRBJ1-4,TRBV7-9,TGTGCCAGCAGCTTAGCAGGGGTCGTAGCTAATGAAAAACTGTTTTTT,CASSLAGVVANEKLFF
-,TRBD1,TRBJ1-1,TRBV5-6,TGTGCCAGCAGCTTGGGTCCAGGGGGAGTTGCGGAAGCTTTCTTT,CASSLGPGGVAEAFF
-,TRBD2,TRBJ2-1,TRBV5-8,TGTGCCAGCAGCTTGGGGCTAGCGGGGGGGAATGAGCAGTTCTTC,CASSLGLAGGNEQFF
-,-,TRBJ1-5,TRBV28,TGTGCCTCGCGAGGAAGTAGCAATCAGCCCCAGCATTTT,CASRGSSNQPQHF
-,-,TRBJ1-4,TRBV7-9,TGTGCCAGCAGCCTAACCGAAAAACTGTTTTTT,CASSLTEKLFF
-,-,TRBJ2-7,TRBV29-1,TGCAGCGTTGAAGGCAGTGGCTACGAGCAGTACTTC,CSVEGSGYEQYF
few,-,TRBJ1-3,TRBV5-1,TGCGCCAGCTCCCGGGGCTCAGGGGCTGGAAACACCATATATTTT,CASSRGSGAGNTIYF
-,TRBD1,TRBJ2-1,TRBV6-5,TGTGCCAGCAGACGGACAGGGTCGAACTACAATGAGCAGTTCTTC,CASRRTGSNYNEQFF
-,TRBD1,TRBJ1-2,TRBV7-9,TGTGCCAGCAGCTTAGGTGGGACAGGCAACTATGGCTACACCTTC,CASSLGGTGNYGYTF
-,-,TRBJ2-5,TRBV27,TGTGCCAGTTCTTTCATATACCACGATCAAGAGACCCAGTACTTC,CASSFIYHDQETQYF
-,-,TRBJ1-1,TRBV11-2,TGTGCCAGCAGCTTAATGCAGGCGACTGAAGCTTTCTTT,CASSLMQATEAFF
-,-,TRBJ2-7,TRBV11-2,TGTGCCAGCAGCTTAGTTGTGGGGGGCAGCTCCTACGAGCAGTACTTC,CASSLVVGGSSYEQYF
-,-,TRBJ1-1,TRBV6-2/TRBV6-3,TGTGCCAGCAGTTACGTCCCTTTTAACACTGAAGCTTTCTTT,CASSYVPFNTEAFF
-,-,TRBJ2-5,TRBV7-8,TGTGCCAGCAGCTTAGGACCCGGATTCCAAGAGACCCAGTACTTC,CASSLGPGFQETQYF
-,-,TRBJ2-7,TRBV14,TGTGCCAGCAGCCAGTTGGAATCCTTCAAGCAGTACTTC,CASSQLESFKQYF
-,TRBD2,TRBJ2-5,TRBV7-2,TGTGCCAGCAGCTCCCCGGGACTAGCGGGGCGCATCCCAGAGACCCAGTACTTC,CASSSPGLAGRIPETQYF
-,TRBD1,TRBJ1-6,TRBV5-1,TGCGCCAGCAGCATAAACAGGGGGAATTCACCCCTCCACTTT,CASSINRGNSPLHF
-,-,TRBJ2-3,TRBV9,TGTGCCAGCAGCCTGAACACAGATACGCAGTATTTT,CASSLNTDTQYF
-,-,TRBJ1-1,TRBV27,TGTGCCAGCAGTTTATCGGGCGGTTACCGTACGGCTTTCTTT,CASSLSGGYRTAFF
-,-,TRBJ1-1,TRBV11-2,TGTGCCAGCAGCTCTGAAGCTTTCTTT,CASSSEAFF
-,TRBD2,TRBJ2-2,TRBV5-1,TGCGCCAGCAGCCTCGGGGGGACGAACACCGGGGAGCTGTTTTTT,CASSLGGTNTGELFF
few,-,TRBJ1-6,TRBV27,TGTGCCAGCAGTTACTGGGGCTCCTATAATTCACCCCTCCACTTT,CASSYWGSYNSPLHF
-,TRBD1,TRBJ2-5,TRBV5-4,TGTGCCAGCAGCTTGGCCGGGACAGGGGGAGGTGAGACCCAGTACTTC,CASSLAGTGGGETQYF
-,-,TRBJ1-5,TRBV28,TGTGCCAGCAGTTCCCCCTGGCCCCAGCATTTT,CASSSPWPQHF
few,TRBD1,TRBJ1-2,TRBV14,TGTGCCAGCAGCCAAGTGGGACAGGGGATTAGTGGCTACACCTTC,CASSQVGQGISGYTF
-,TRBD1,TRBJ2-7,TRBV28,TGTGCCAGCAGCCCGACAGGGAGCTACGAGCAGTACTTC,CASSPTGSYEQYF
-,-,TRBJ2-5,TRBV3-1/TRBV3-2,TGTGCCAGCAGCCTTCAAGGGTCGGCCCAAGAGACCCAGTACTTC,CASSLQGSAQETQYF
-,TRBD1,TRBJ2-1,TRBV2,TGTGCCAGCAGTGATATGGGACAGGGTCGGAATGAGCAGTTCTTC,CASSDMGQGRNEQFF
-,-,TRBJ1-4,TRBV11-2,TGTGCCAGCAGCTTAGGCTTTACGGCAACTAATGAAAAACTGTTTTTT,CASSLGFTATNEKLFF
-,-,TRBJ2-3,TRBV21-1,TGTGCCAGCAGCCGGGGACAGGGGTGGTGGGATACGCAGTATTTT,CASSRGQGWWDTQYF
-,TRBD1,TRBJ2-5,TRBV18,TGTGCCAGCTCACCCGGACAGGGGGTGGTCGAGACCCAGTACTTC,CASSPGQGVVETQYF
-,-,TRBJ2-5,TRBV21-1,TGTGCCAGCAGCACGGGACTAGCGGGAGAGACCCAGTACTTC,CASSTGLAGETQYF
-,-,TRBJ1-4,TRBV6-5,TGTGCCAGCAGTTATTCCATGAGTAATAGGGAAAAACTGTTTTTT,CASSYSMSNREKLFF
-,-,TRBJ2-1,TRBV27,TGTGCCAGCAGTTTAGGGGGCCCCTACAATGAGCAGTTCTTC,CASSLGGPYNEQFF
-,-,TRBJ2-1,TRBV4-1,TGCGCCAGCAGCCAAGACAGAGGCAGCTACAATGAGCAGTTCTTC,CASSQDRGSYNEQFF
-,TRBD2,TRBJ2-1,TRBV7-2,TGTGCCAGCAGCGCCCCCGGGACTAGCGGGCCCTACAATGAGCAGTTCTTC,CASSAPGTSGPYNEQFF
-,TRBD1,TRBJ2-7,TRBV30,TGTGCCGGCACGACAGGGCTCGAGCAGTACTTC,CAGTTGLEQYF
-,TRBD1,TRBJ2-2,TRBV11-2,TGTGCCAGCAGCCGGGGACAGGGGGCAAGCACCGGGGAGCTGTTTTTT,CASSRGQGASTGELFF
-,TRBD2,TRBJ2-3,TRBV9,TGTGCCAGCAGCGCGACTAGCCCAGATACGCAGTATTTT,CASSATSPDTQYF
few,-,TRBJ1-5,TRBV21-1,TGTGCCAGCAGCACACGCTACAGACATAACAATCAGCCCCAGCATTTT,CASSTRYRHNNQPQHF
-,TRBD1,TRBJ2-5,TRBV5-1,TGCGCCAGCAGCTCCCGGACAGGGAGCGAGGAGACCCAGTACTTC,CASSSRTGSEETQYF
-,-,TRBJ1-5,TRBV7-9,TGTGCCAGCAGCTTAGGGGCCGGGGGCCAGCCCCAGCATTTT,CASSLGAGGQPQHF
-,-,TRBJ2-3,TRBV27,TGTGCCAGCAGTTATCGGGGCGAGGATACGCAGTATTTT,CASSYRGEDTQYF
few,-,TRBJ1-5,TRBV27,TGTGCCAGCAGTTTACTAGGCCCCAATCAGCCCCAGCATTTT,CASSLLGPNQPQHF
-,TRBD1,TRBJ1-1,TRBV27,TGTGCCAGCAGCCGCGGGCTCAGACAGGGAGGGCACACTGAAGCTTTCTTT,CASSRGLRQGGHTEAFF
-,-,TRBJ2-3,TRBV10-3,TGTGCCATCAGTGAGGGCGCAGATACGCAGTATTTT,CAISEGADTQYF
once,TRBD2,TRBJ2-3,TRBV19,TGTGCCAGTAGTATCCCTCGTCAGCGGGGGGAGACAGATACGCAGTATTTT,CASSIPRQRGETDTQYF
-,-,TRBJ1-5,TRBV15,TGTGCCACCAGCAGAGAGGGGGGGTCAAATCAGCCCCAGCATTTT,CATSREGGSNQPQHF
-,-,TRBJ2-5,TRBV28,TGTGCCAGCGGAGGTCGAGAGACCCAGTACTTC,CASGGRETQYF
-,TRBD2,TRBJ2-5,TRBV4-2,TGTGCCAGCAGCCAAGAATGGAGCGGGGGGACGGAGACCCAGTACTTC,CASSQEWSGGTETQYF
-,TRBD2,TRBJ2-1,TRBV5-5,TGTGCCAGCAGCTTGGTGTTGATAGCGGGGGCTCGCAATGAGCAGTTCTTC,CASSLVLIAGARNEQFF